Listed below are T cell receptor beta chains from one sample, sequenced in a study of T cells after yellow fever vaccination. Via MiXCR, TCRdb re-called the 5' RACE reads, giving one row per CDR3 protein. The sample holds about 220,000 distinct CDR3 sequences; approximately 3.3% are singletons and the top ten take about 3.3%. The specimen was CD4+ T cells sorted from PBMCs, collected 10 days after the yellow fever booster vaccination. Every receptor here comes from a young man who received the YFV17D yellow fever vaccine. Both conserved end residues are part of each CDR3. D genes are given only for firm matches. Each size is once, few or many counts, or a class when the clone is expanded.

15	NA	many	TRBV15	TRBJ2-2	TGTGCCACCAGCAGAGACAAGAGGGGCTCCGGGGAGCTGTTTTTT	CATSRDKRGSGELFF
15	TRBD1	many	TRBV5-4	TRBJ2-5	TGTGCCAGCAGCCCGACAGGGGGCGCGGGGGAGACCCAGTACTTC	CASSPTGGAGETQYF
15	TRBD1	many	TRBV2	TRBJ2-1	TGTGCCAGCAGTGTGGACAGGGCGCTTTACAATGAGCAGTTCTTC	CASSVDRALYNEQFF
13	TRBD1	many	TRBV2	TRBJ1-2	TGTGCCAGCAGCGTCCGGACAGGGACCGGCTACACCTTC	CASSVRTGTGYTF
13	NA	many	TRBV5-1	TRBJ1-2	TGCGCCAGCAGCGTGGACAGAAACTATGGCTACACCTTC	CASSVDRNYGYTF
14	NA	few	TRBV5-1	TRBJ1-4	TGCGCCAGCAGCCTGGGTTCAGGGAATGAAAAACTGTTTTTT	CASSLGSGNEKLFF
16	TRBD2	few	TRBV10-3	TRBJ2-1	TGTGCCATCCTCGCTAGGACTAGCGGGCGAGGGAATGAGCAGTTCTTC	CAILARTSGRGNEQFF
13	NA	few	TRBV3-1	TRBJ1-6	TGTGCCAGCAGCCAAGGGCACAATTCACCCCTCCACTTT	CASSQGHNSPLHF
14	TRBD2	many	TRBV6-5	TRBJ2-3	TGTGCCAGCAGAACAGGACTAGCGGGGGATACGCAGTATTTT	CASRTGLAGDTQYF
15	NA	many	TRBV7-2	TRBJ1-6	TGTGCCAGCAGCTTCACAGGGATGGCTAATTCACCCCTCCACTTT	CASSFTGMANSPLHF